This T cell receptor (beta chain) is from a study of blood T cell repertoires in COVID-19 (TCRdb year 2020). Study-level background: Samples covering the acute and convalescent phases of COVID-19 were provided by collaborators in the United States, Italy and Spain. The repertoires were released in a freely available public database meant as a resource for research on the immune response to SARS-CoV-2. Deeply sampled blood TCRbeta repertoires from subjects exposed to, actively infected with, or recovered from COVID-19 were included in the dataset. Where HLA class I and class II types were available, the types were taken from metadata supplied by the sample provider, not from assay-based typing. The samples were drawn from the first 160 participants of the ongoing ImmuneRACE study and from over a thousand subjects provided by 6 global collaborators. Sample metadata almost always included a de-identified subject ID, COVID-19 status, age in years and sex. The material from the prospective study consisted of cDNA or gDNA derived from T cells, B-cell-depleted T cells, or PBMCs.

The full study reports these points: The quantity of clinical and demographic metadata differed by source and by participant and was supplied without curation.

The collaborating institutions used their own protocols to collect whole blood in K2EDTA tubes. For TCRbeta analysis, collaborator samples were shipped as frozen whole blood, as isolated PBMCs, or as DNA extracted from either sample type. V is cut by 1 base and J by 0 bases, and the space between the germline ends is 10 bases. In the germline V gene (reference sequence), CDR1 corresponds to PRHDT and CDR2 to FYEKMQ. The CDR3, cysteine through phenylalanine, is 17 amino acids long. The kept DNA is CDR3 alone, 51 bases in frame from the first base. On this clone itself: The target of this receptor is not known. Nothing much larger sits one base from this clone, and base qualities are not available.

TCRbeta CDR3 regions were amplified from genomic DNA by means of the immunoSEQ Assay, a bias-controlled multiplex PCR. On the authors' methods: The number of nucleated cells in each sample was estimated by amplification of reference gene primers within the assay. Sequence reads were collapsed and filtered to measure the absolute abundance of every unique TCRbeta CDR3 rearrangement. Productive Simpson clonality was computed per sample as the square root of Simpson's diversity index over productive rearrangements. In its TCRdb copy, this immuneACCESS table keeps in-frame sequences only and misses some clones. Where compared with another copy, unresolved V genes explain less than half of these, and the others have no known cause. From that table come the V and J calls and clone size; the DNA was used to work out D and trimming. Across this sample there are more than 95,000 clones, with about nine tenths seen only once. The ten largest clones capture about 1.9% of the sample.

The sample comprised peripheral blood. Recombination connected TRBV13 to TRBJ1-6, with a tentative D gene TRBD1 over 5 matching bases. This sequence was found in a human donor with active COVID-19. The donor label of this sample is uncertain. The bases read TGTGCCAGCAGCTTAGTAAGGGGTAGCTCCTATAATTCACCCCTCCACTTT. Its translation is CASSLVRGSSYNSPLHF.